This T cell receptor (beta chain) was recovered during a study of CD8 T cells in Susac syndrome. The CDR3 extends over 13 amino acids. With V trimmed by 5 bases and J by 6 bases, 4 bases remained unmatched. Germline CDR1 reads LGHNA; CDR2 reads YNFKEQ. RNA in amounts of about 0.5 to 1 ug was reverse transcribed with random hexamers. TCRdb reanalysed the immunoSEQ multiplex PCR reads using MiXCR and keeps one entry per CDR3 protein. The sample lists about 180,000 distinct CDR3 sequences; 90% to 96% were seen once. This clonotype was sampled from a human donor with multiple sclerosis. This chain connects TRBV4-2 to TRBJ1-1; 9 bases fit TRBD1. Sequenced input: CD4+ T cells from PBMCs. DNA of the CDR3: TGTGCCAGCAGCGGACAGGGGAATGCTGAAGCTTTCTTT. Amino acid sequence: CASSGQGNAEAFF.